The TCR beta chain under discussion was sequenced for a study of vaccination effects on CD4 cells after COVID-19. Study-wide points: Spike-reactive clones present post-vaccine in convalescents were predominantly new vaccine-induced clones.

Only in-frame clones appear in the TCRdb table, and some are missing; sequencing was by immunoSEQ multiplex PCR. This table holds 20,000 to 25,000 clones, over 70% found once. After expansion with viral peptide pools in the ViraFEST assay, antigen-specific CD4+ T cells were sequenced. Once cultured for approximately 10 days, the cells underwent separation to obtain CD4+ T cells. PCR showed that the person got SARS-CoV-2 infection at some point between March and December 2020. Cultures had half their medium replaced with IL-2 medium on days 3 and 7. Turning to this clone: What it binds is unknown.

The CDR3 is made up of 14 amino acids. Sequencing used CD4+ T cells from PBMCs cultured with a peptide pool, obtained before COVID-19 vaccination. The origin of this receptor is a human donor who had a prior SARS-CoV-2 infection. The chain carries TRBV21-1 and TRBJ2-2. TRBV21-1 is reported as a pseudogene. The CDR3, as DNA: TGTGCCAGCAGCAAAGCCACATGGGCCGGGGAGCTGTTTTTT. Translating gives CASSKATWAGELFF.